Presented here are 19 T cell receptor beta chains from one specimen sequenced in a study of naive and memory T cell subsets. The SP2 primer and nested alpha and beta constant region primers amplified ligated cDNA in four rounds. Each CDR3 protein gets one entry after TCRdb re-called the 5' RACE reads with MiXCR. The data show more than 55,000 distinct CDR3 sequences, with under 10% seen just once and 9.8% held by the top ten. The library had UMIs added by 3' ligation of an oligonucleotide to TCR cDNA. These TCRs come from a female donor in good health.

This clonotype was counted a few times. The gene calls are TRBV7-9 and TRBJ2-1; TRBD2 aligns across 10 bases. The length of the CDR3 is 16 residues. Trimming took 4 bases from V and 4 from J; bases not matched to a gene: 7. CDR1 and CDR2 (germline): SEHNR, FQNEAQ (reference sequence). CDR3 sequence reads: CASSSLAGASYNEQFF. DNA for the CDR3: TGTGCCAGCAGCTCTCTAGCGGGGGCCTCTTACAATGAGCAGTTCTTC. Drawing the rest from reference TRBV7-9 and TRBJ2-1, the complete variable domain is DTGVSQNPRHKITKRGQNVTFRCDPISEHNRLYWYRQTLGQGPEFLTYFQNEAQLEKSRLLSDRFSAERPKGSFSTLEIQRTEQGDSAMYLCASSSLAGASYNEQFFGPGTRLTVL.

There are many counts of this clonotype. V and J are TRBV30 and TRBJ1-5, with TRBD1 as a possible D gene (5 bases). The CDR3 has 15 residues. Germline V gives CDR1 GTSNPN, CDR2 SVGIG (reference sequence). The V end lost 2 bases, the J end lost 3 bases, and 14 bases lay between the germline ends. Here the CDR3 reads CAWSSKGLNNQPQHF. The CDR3 bases are TGTGCCTGGAGTTCCAAGGGGTTAAACAATCAGCCCCAGCATTTT.

This clonotype was seen many times. J is TRBJ1-2 and V is TRBV6-2 or TRBV6-3; D call uncertain. V shed 4 bases and J shed 8 bases, with 11 bases lying between them. The CDR3 is 12 residues long. Germline loops: CDR1 MNHEY, CDR2 SVGEGT. The CDR3 sequence is CASSLSVAGYTF. Written as DNA, the CDR3 is TGTGCCAGCAGTTTATCGGTGGCCGGCTACACCTTC.

The table lists this clonotype with many counts. The rearrangement links TRBV28 to TRBJ1-2; TRBD1 is a possible D gene (5 bases). The length of the CDR3 is 13 residues. V was pared by 10 bases and J by 8 bases, with 20 bases between. CDR1 MDHEN and CDR2 SYDVKM come from the germline V gene. The CDR3 DNA follows: TGTGCCATCCCCAGGAGGGGTACGGGAGGCTACACCTTC. It is translated as CAIPRRGTGGYTF.

CDR3 region: CASSPIIGSPLHF. The DNA for the CDR3 is TGTGCCAGCAGCCCCATAATCGGTTCACCCCTCCACTTT. This rearrangement joins TRBV3-2 to TRBJ1-6. TRBV3-2 is assigned pseudogene status. This CDR3 is built from 13 residues.

This clonotype appeared many times. The chain joins TRBV6-5 to TRBJ1-2, with 12 bases matching TRBD1. There are 16 residues in the CDR3. CDR1 MNHEY and CDR2 SVGAGI come from the germline V gene. After removal of 0 bases from V and 8 bases from J, the junction contained 7 bases not matched to a gene. CDR3 bases: TGTGCCAGCAGTTACTCGTGGGGACAGGGGGCAGGCGGCTACACCTTC. Amino acids: CASSYSWGQGAGGYTF.

This clonotype was found many times. The chain recombines TRBV6-5 with TRBJ1-5, with a possible D match to TRBD1 (6 bases). Germline loops: CDR1 MNHEY, CDR2 SVGAGI. Trimming pared 5 bases from V and 2 bases from J, leaving 10 bases between. CDR3 length equals 14 residues. The CDR3, as DNA: TGTGCCAGCAGTGACAGGCGGGGCAATCAGCCCCAGCATTTT. Amino acids: CASSDRRGNQPQHF.

Note on this clonotype: A much larger clone is a single base away; this may be a read error. The J gene is TRBJ2-7, the V gene TRBV20-1; TRBD2 aligns across 10 bases. This CDR3 has 13 amino acids. Per the germline V gene, CDR1 is DFQATT and CDR2 is SNEGSKA (reference sequence). Germline trimming cut 6 bases from V and 3 bases from J; bases unmatched to any gene: 5. CDR3 region: CSAPGLAFYEQYF. CDR3 nucleotide sequence: TGCAGTGCACCGGGACTAGCGTTCTACGAGCAGTACTTC.

This clonotype was counted only a few times. This chain connects TRBV20-1 to TRBJ1-3, with a weak D call TRBD1 (5 bases). There are 13 residues in the CDR3. V lost 3 bases to trimming and J lost 4 bases, with 10 bases between them. Germline lookup yields CDR1 DFQATT and CDR2 SNEGSKA (reference sequence). Here the CDR3 reads CSARVPGGNTIYF. CDR3 DNA: TGCAGTGCTAGGGTTCCAGGGGGAAACACCATATATTTT.

The chain combines TRBV11-2 with TRBJ2-5, with 9 bases identical to TRBD2. The CDR3 is made up of 16 amino acids. Germline V CDR1 and CDR2: SGHAT, FQNNGV. Unmatched junction bases numbered 5, after V lost 1 base and J lost 2 bases. This CDR3 is CASSLGGLASQETQYF. CDR3 nucleotides: TGTGCCAGCAGCTTAGGGGGACTAGCAAGTCAAGAGACCCAGTACTTC.

The rearrangement uses TRBV5-6 and TRBJ2-3; D not resolved. The CDR3 loop spans 14 amino acids. CDR1 SGHDT and CDR2 YYEEEE come from the germline V gene. V was cut by 3 bases and J by 10 bases, with 18 bases left in between. CDR3 residues: CASSSFISPAAQYF. The CDR3 DNA sequence: TGTGCCAGCAGCTCTTTTATCAGCCCTGCAGCGCAGTATTTT.

Turning to this clonotype: Possible read error: a much larger clone is one base away. The gene calls are TRBV6-1 and TRBJ1-5, with 7 bases lining up with TRBD1. The CDR3 is made up of 15 amino acids. Unmatched junction bases numbered 11, after V lost 8 bases and J lost 4 bases. The germline V gene has CDR1 MNHNS and CDR2 SASEGT. The CDR3 DNA is TGTGCCAGCGCGGAGGGACAGCTACGTAATCAGCCCCAGCATTTT. Its translation is CASAEGQLRNQPQHF.

This clonotype appeared many times. The V gene is TRBV7-3, the J gene TRBJ2-3; the D is unclear. Trimming removed 4 bases from V and 0 bases from J, with 5 bases in between. CDR3 length equals 13 residues. CDR1 and CDR2 from the germline V gene are SGHTA and FQGTGA. The CDR3 coding sequence is TGTGCCAGCAGCTCAACTAGCACAGATACGCAGTATTTT. Encoded protein: CASSSTSTDTQYF.

This clonotype was observed a few times. The V call is TRBV19, the J call TRBJ2-3; 14 bases agree with TRBD2. CDR3 length: 16 amino acids. The germline CDR1 and CDR2 sequences are LNHDA and SQIVND (reference sequence). The junction had 7 bases not matched to a gene; V was cut back by 7 bases and J by 4 bases. CDR3 sequence: CASTPGLAGVADTQYF. The CDR3, as DNA: TGTGCCAGTACTCCGGGACTAGCGGGGGTTGCAGATACGCAGTATTTT.

Many counts were recorded for this clonotype. V usage is TRBV12-3 or TRBV12-4 and J usage is TRBJ1-4; no clear D gene. CDR3 length: 17 amino acids. Trimming removed 1 base from V and 5 bases from J, with 17 bases in between. CDR3: CASSLGRPGSGNEKLFF. CDR3 nucleotides: TGTGCCAGCAGTTTAGGTAGGCCAGGCTCGGGAAATGAAAAACTGTTTTTT.

This clonotype was seen many times. The chain carries TRBV7-2 and TRBJ1-3; D gene unclear. The CDR3 totals 12 residues. V lost 6 bases, J lost 4 bases, and 7 bases lay in between. The germline CDR1 and CDR2 sequences are SGHTA and FQGNSA. CDR3 in amino acids: CASSSPGNTIYF. The CDR3 DNA follows: TGTGCCAGCAGTTCCCCGGGAAACACCATATATTTT. The full variable domain, in which reference TRBV7-2 and TRBJ1-3 provide the parts outside the CDR3, is GAGVSQSPSNKVTEKGKDVELRCDPISGHTALYWYRQSLGQGLEFLIYFQGNSAPDKSGLPSDRFSAERTGGSVSTLTIQRTQQEDSAVYLCASSSPGNTIYFGEGSWLTVV.

In this sample, this clonotype turned up a few times. CDR3 sequence (DNA): TGTGCCAGTAGACACGACGCTGGGGGGGAGCTGTTTTTT. It is translated as CASRHDAGGELFF. V gene TRBV19 combines with J gene TRBJ2-2, with D hard to call. V was cut by 6 bases and J by 8 bases, with 13 bases left in between. The CDR3 runs 13 residues. The germline V gene encodes CDR1 LNHDA and CDR2 SQIVND (reference sequence).

This clonotype was detected only a few times. This sequence joins TRBV20-1 and TRBJ2-5; 7 bases are shared with TRBD1. Germline-derived CDR1 and CDR2 are DFQATT and SNEGSKA (reference sequence). The CDR3 is made up of 14 amino acids. V trimming: 6 bases; J trimming: 3 bases; junction bases outside the gene matches: 10. The CDR3 DNA reads TGCAGTGCAGGTCAGGGGGTGGGTGAAGAGACCCAGTACTTC. Amino acids: CSAGQGVGEETQYF.

The V call is TRBV10-2, the J call TRBJ2-5; 11 nucleotides match TRBD2. Trimming took 8 bases from V and 0 from J; bases not matched to a gene: 2. Germline V gene sequence: CDR1 WSHSY, CDR2 SAAADI. CDR3 size: 14 residues. The CDR3 nucleotides read TGCGCCAGCCGACTAGCGGGGCACCAAGAGACCCAGTACTTC. Translating it yields CASRLAGHQETQYF.